A selection of T cell receptor beta chains follows, all from one sample in a study of T-cell reconstitution after alpha-beta-depleted transplantation in children. Each CDR3 protein is one row after TCRdb ran MiXCR on the PCR reads. The sample lists 700,000 to 950,000 distinct CDR3 sequences, approximately 15% occurring once. The sequences come from PBMCs, mostly from graft donor cells, collected 360 days after TCRalphabeta/CD19-depleted stem cell transplant. These receptors were obtained from a male patient between 5 and 17 years old who had a stem cell transplant for acute lymphoblastic leukemia, so the T cells may come from the graft donor. CDR3s include the opening cysteine and the closing phenylalanine or tryptophan. D genes are given only for firm matches. Size tells how often a clone was seen (once, few, many) or the class of an expanded clone, and some rows leave it out.

cdr3_nt cdr3_aa j_call clone_size v_call d_call
TGCAGCGTTGGCAGAGGGGGGCCCGCTGGGACCAACGTCCTGACTTTC CSVGRGGPAGTNVLTF TRBJ2-6 - TRBV29-1 -
TGCAGTGCTAGCGGACCCGGCCGGGGCACTGAAGCTTTCTTT CSASGPGRGTEAFF TRBJ1-1 once TRBV20-1 -
TGTGCCAGCAGTTCCCCCGGGACAGGTGACAATGAGCAGTTCTTC CASSSPGTGDNEQFF TRBJ2-1 - TRBV28 TRBD1
TGTGCCAGCAGCGCCAGGACAGGGGCCTACGAGCAGTACTTC CASSARTGAYEQYF TRBJ2-7 few TRBV13 TRBD1
TGTGCCAGCTGTGGGACAGGGATTGAGATCACTGAAGCTTTCTTT CASCGTGIEITEAFF TRBJ1-1 - TRBV25-1 TRBD1
TGTGCCAGCAGCTCCGGGACTAGCGGGAGTTTGGGGTCCTACGAGCAGTACTTC CASSSGTSGSLGSYEQYF TRBJ2-7 - TRBV11-3 TRBD2
TGCGCCAGCAGCTTGGTAGCGGGAGCGAGGTATGAGCAGTTCTTC CASSLVAGARYEQFF TRBJ2-1 many TRBV5-1 TRBD2
TGTGCCAGCAGCTTAGGATCCTCGCAGGTGGAAGCTTTCTTT CASSLGSSQVEAFF TRBJ1-1 few TRBV7-9 -
TGCAGCGGACAGGGGGCAAAAGAGAATGAGCAGTTCTTC CSGQGAKENEQFF TRBJ2-1 many TRBV29-1 TRBD1
TGTGCCAGCAGGCGGCAGGTCTCCTACGAGCAGTACTTC CASRRQVSYEQYF TRBJ2-7 - TRBV12-3/TRBV12-4 -
TGCGCCAGCAGGTCACTAGCGGGAGTGTTTTTCACAGATACGCAGTATTTT CASRSLAGVFFTDTQYF TRBJ2-3 few TRBV5-1 TRBD2
TGCGCCAGCAGCTTGGCGCAGGCAGGGTTGACGGAGACCCAGTACTTC CASSLAQAGLTETQYF TRBJ2-5 many TRBV5-1 -
TGTGCCAGCAGCTACCCTTATGCGGGGACCATCTCCTACGAGCAGTACTTC CASSYPYAGTISYEQYF TRBJ2-7 few TRBV7-6 -
TGTGCCAGTAGTATCGACAGGGTGGGCTACGAGCAGTACTTC CASSIDRVGYEQYF TRBJ2-7 few TRBV19 TRBD1
TGTGCCAGCAGTTACTTTGAGAACACCGGGGAGCTGTTTTTT CASSYFENTGELFF TRBJ2-2 many TRBV6-5 -
TGTGCCAGCAGCCAAGATGGTAGGACTAGCGCGTTAAGCTCCTACAATGAGCAGTTCTTC CASSQDGRTSALSSYNEQFF TRBJ2-1 - TRBV3-1 TRBD2
TGCGCCAGCAGCCATCTAGGACGTTCAGCTAACTATGGCTACACCTTC CASSHLGRSANYGYTF TRBJ1-2 few TRBV4-1 -
TGTGCCAGCAGCTTAGCGCTATCCGGGACTAGCGGGTTCGGGGAGCTGTTTTTT CASSLALSGTSGFGELFF TRBJ2-2 few TRBV11-1 TRBD2
TGTGCCAGCAGCCCATATAGCGGGATCCCCCACAATGAGCAGTTCTTC CASSPYSGIPHNEQFF TRBJ2-1 - TRBV7-2 TRBD2
TGTGCCAGCAGTGAGGGCTGGCTAGCGGGAGAGACCCAGTACTTC CASSEGWLAGETQYF TRBJ2-5 few TRBV2 TRBD2
TGTGCCAGCAGTTCGGCGGGGAGGGCCCCTGAAGCTTTCTTT CASSSAGRAPEAFF TRBJ1-1 - TRBV12-3/TRBV12-4 -
TGCGCCAGCAGTGAGAGGACAGGGAGGACAGATACGCAGTATTTT CASSERTGRTDTQYF TRBJ2-3 - TRBV10-1 TRBD1
TGCAGTGCCGCGCGGGTCACAGATACGCAGTATTTT CSAARVTDTQYF TRBJ2-3 - TRBV20-1 -
TGCAGTGCTCAAAGCGAGGGACCTACCGGGGAGCTGTTTTTT CSAQSEGPTGELFF TRBJ2-2 few TRBV20-1 -
TGTGCCAGCAGCCAAGCGACTAGCGGGAGGGCCGACGAGCAGTTCTTC CASSQATSGRADEQFF TRBJ2-1 - TRBV4-2 TRBD2
TGTGCCAGCAGTCTGATAGGCGGACAACAGGGAAGCAAAAACATTCAGTACTTC CASSLIGGQQGSKNIQYF TRBJ2-4 - TRBV5-6 -
TGTGCCAGCAGTTTCGGATTTCCAGACGAGCAGTACTTC CASSFGFPDEQYF TRBJ2-7 many TRBV27 -
TGTGCCAGCCCAGGGGAATTTGCTGAAGCTTTCTTT CASPGEFAEAFF TRBJ1-1 - TRBV7-2 -
TGCGCCAGCAGGGCCATCGTTTCGGGGGAGCAGTACTTC CASRAIVSGEQYF TRBJ2-7 - TRBV5-1 -
TGTGCCAGCAGGGGGGTCCAAGAGACCCAGTACTTC CASRGVQETQYF TRBJ2-5 - TRBV6-5 -
TGTGCCAGCAGCCAAGATCTAGGCCAGTGGGTCGTAAAGCAAGAGATCCAGTACTTC CASSQDLGQWVVKQEIQYF TRBJ2-5 - TRBV3-1 -
TGTGCCACCAGTGGGGGTTGGGCAGGGAATCAGCCCCAGCATTTT CATSGGWAGNQPQHF TRBJ1-5 - TRBV24-1 -
TGTGCCACCAGCAGGGATAGACAGGGTCCCAACGAGCAGTACTTC CATSRDRQGPNEQYF TRBJ2-7 - TRBV15 TRBD1
TGCGCCAGCAGCGCGGGGACTAGCGGTTTTATAGATGAGCAGTTCTTC CASSAGTSGFIDEQFF TRBJ2-1 few TRBV5-1 TRBD2
TGTGCCAGCAGTTTAAGCCCGCGTAATGAGCAGTTCTTC CASSLSPRNEQFF TRBJ2-1 few TRBV27 -
TGCAGCGTTGTTGGAGGGACTTCGGCAGATACGCAGTATTTT CSVVGGTSADTQYF TRBJ2-3 many TRBV29-1 -
TGTGCCAGCTCCCTCCCTTACGGGAGGGCCGGAGATACGCAGTATTTT CASSLPYGRAGDTQYF TRBJ2-3 - TRBV18 TRBD2
TGTGCCAGCAGTTTAACCCTAGCGGGCGGGCCAGGGGAGCAGCTCTTC CASSLTLAGGPGEQLF TRBJ2-1 - TRBV12-3/TRBV12-4 TRBD2
TGCAGTGCTAGAGATTTCCGGACCGCCCAAGATTCCCAGTACTTC CSARDFRTAQDSQYF TRBJ2-5 - TRBV20-1 -
TGTGCCAGCAGTTTCAGCGGCGGGAGGACCTACGAGCAGTACTTC CASSFSGGRTYEQYF TRBJ2-7 many TRBV12-3/TRBV12-4 TRBD2
TGCGCCAGCAGCTTGGGACTAGCGGGACCGCGGGACGAGCAGTACTTC CASSLGLAGPRDEQYF TRBJ2-7 - TRBV5-1 TRBD2
TGTCGGGCAGGTGGGCGTGAGACCCAGTACTTC CRAGGRETQYF TRBJ2-5 few TRBV20-1 -
TGTGCCAGCAGTTACGTCCAAAGATCTCATCGGTACTTC CASSYVQRSHRYF TRBJ2-7 - TRBV6-5 -
TGTGCCAGTAGTATTGTAGGATTGGGCGGTTACAATGAGCAGTTCTTC CASSIVGLGGYNEQFF TRBJ2-1 - TRBV19 -
TGTGCCAGCCACCCTCGGACTAGCAACGCAGATACGCAGTATTTT CASHPRTSNADTQYF TRBJ2-3 few TRBV7-6 TRBD2
TGTGCCAGCAGCTTAGATCCTCTGTATGAGCAGTTCTTC CASSLDPLYEQFF TRBJ2-1 few TRBV7-9 -
TGCAGCGTTGAAAAGACAGAGAACACTGAAGCTTTCTTT CSVEKTENTEAFF TRBJ1-1 - TRBV29-1 -
TGCGCCAGCAGCGCGGGGTCTCCTTACGAGCAGTACTTC CASSAGSPYEQYF TRBJ2-7 many TRBV5-1 -
TGCGCCAGCAGCTCCCCTCACTCCTACGAGCAGTACTTC CASSSPHSYEQYF TRBJ2-7 many TRBV5-1 -
TGTGCCAGCAGCGGCAGGGGTACCCCGAATTCACCCCTCCACTTT CASSGRGTPNSPLHF TRBJ1-6 - TRBV9 -
TGTGCCAGCAGCTTATCGGCCACAGATACGCAGTATTTT CASSLSATDTQYF TRBJ2-3 many TRBV13 -
TGTGCCAGCAGCTCTCAGGGCGGGGAGCTGTTTTTT CASSSQGGELFF TRBJ2-2 few TRBV7-7 -
TGTGCCAGCAGCGTAGAAGCGCCCGGGGAGCTGTTTTTT CASSVEAPGELFF TRBJ2-2 few TRBV9 -
TGCGCCAGCAGCCAAGATCGAATAGGTGGGATGAACACTGAAGCTTTCTTT CASSQDRIGGMNTEAFF TRBJ1-1 - TRBV4-1 -
TGCGCCAGCAGCTCCGACCTAGCGGGAGGCTACAATGAGCAGTTCTTC CASSSDLAGGYNEQFF TRBJ2-1 few TRBV5-1 TRBD2